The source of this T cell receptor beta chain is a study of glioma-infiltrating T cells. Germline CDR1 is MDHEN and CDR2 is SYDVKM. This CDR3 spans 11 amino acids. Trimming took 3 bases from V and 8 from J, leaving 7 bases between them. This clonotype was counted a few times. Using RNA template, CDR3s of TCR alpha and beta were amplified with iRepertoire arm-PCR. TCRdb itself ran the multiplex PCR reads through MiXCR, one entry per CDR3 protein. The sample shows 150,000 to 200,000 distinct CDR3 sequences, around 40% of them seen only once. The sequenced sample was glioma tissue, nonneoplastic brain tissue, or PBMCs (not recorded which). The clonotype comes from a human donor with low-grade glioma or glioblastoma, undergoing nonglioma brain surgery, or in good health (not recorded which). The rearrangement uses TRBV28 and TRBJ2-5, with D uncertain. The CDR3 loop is CASSFQDTQYF. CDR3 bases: TGTGCCAGCAGTTTTCAGGATACCCAGTACTTC.